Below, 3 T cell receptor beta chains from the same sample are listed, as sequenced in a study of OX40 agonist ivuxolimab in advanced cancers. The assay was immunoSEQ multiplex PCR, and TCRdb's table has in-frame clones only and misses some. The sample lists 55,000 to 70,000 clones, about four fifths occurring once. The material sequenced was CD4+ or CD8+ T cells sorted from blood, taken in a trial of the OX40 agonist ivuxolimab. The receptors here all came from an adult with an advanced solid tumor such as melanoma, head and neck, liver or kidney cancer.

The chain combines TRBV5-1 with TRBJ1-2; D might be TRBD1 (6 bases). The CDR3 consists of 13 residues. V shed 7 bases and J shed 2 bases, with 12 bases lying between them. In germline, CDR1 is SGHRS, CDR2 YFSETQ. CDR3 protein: CASGGQTNYGYTF. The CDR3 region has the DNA TGCGCCAGCGGAGGACAGACAAACTATGGCTACACCTTC.

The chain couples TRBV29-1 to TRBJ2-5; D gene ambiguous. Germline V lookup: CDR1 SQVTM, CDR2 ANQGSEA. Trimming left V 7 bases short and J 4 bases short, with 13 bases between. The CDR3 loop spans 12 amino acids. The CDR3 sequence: CSGGYRTETQYF. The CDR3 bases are TGCAGCGGGGGTTATCGGACAGAGACCCAGTACTTC.

The CDR3 DNA sequence: TGTGCCAGTAGTCCCCGGCCCCAGGGGGCTTATGGCTACACCTTC. This gives the protein CASSPRPQGAYGYTF. V usage is TRBV19 and J usage is TRBJ1-2, with TRBD1 matching 8 bases. Per the germline V gene, CDR1 is LNHDA and CDR2 is SQIVND (reference sequence). J lost 5 bases, V lost 5 bases, and 10 bases had no gene match. The CDR3 totals 15 residues.